This T cell receptor beta chain was retrieved from a study of chemoradiotherapy in HPV16-positive cancers. Assay: immunoSEQ multiplex PCR; the TCRdb copy retains only in-frame clones and omits some. The sample holds several thousand clones, around 77% seen once. Whole-study results and caveats: Non-HPV-specific T cells did not expand in tumors during treatment, whereas candidate HPV-specific clones and E7-related motifs did.

In the case of this clone: Its antigen remains unknown.

Sample acquisition took place from a patient who underwent chemoradiotherapy. The receptor's source is a human donor with HPV-associated anogenital cancer.

The CDR3 nucleotides are TGTGCCAGCAGTTACTCTTTGGCCGGGGAGCTGTTTTTT. This gives the protein CASSYSLAGELFF. The rearrangement uses TRBV6-5 and TRBJ2-2; D is ambiguous. V was shortened by 0 bases and J by 6 bases, with 5 bases between the two germline ends. The germline V gene encodes CDR1 MNHEY and CDR2 SVGAGI. CDR3 length equals 13 residues.